Reported below is one T cell receptor (beta chain). CDR1 ENHRY and CDR2 SYGVKD come from the germline V gene. V lost 7 bases and J 1 base, leaving 10 bases between the germline ends. CDR3 length equals 14 residues. This sample is part of a study of CD8+CD57+ T cells in acquired aplastic anemia. Genomic DNA was employed as the template in profiling TCR beta VDJ and CDR3. Using its own MiXCR run on the reads, TCRdb lists one record per CDR3 protein. The table records 250,000 to 300,000 distinct CDR3 sequences, around 60% of them present only once. The clonotype was recovered from a human donor with severe aplastic anemia or a healthy control (not recorded which). The chain joins TRBV10-3 to TRBJ2-2; D might be TRBD1 (5 bases). The specimen sequenced was sorted CD4+, CD8+, or CD8+CD57+ T cells (not recorded which) from PBMCs. CDR3 nucleotide sequence: TGTGCCATCAACCCTGGACAGAACACCGGGGAGCTGTTTTTT. Protein product: CAINPGQNTGELFF.